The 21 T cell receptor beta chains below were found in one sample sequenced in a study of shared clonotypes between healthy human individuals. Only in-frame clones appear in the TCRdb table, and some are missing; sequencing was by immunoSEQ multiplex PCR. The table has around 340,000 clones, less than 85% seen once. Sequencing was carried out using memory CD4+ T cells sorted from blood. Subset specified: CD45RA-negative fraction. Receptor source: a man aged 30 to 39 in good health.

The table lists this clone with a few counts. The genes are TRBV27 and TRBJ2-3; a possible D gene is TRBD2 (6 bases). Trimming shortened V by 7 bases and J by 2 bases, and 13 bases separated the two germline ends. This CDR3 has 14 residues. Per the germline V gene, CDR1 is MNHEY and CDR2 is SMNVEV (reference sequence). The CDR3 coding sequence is TGTGCCAGCATGAAAGGACTAAACACAGATACGCAGTATTTT. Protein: CASMKGLNTDTQYF.

CDR3 nucleotide sequence: TGTGCCAGCAGTCAGACAGGGGCCGGGGAGCTGTTTTTT. It codes for CASSQTGAGELFF. The chain joins TRBV6-6 to TRBJ2-2; 8 nucleotides line up with TRBD1. CDR1 and CDR2 from the germline V gene are MNHNY and SVGAGI (reference sequence). V was clipped by 5 bases and J by 6 bases; unmatched bases: 2. The CDR3 loop spans 13 amino acids.

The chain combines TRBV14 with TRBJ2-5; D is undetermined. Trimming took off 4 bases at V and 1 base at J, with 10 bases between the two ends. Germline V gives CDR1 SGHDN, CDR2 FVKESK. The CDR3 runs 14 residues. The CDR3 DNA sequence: TGTGCCAGCAGCCTAGCAGACTTCCAAGAGACCCAGTACTTC. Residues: CASSLADFQETQYF.

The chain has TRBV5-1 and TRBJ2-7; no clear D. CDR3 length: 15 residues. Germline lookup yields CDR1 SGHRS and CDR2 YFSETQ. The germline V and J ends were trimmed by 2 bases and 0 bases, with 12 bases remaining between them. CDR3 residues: CASSLGIQVSYEQYF. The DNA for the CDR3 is TGCGCCAGCAGCTTAGGGATTCAAGTCTCCTACGAGCAGTACTTC.

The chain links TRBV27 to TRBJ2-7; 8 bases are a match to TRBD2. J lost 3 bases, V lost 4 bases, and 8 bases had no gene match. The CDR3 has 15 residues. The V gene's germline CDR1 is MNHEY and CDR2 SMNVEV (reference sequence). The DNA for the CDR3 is TGTGCCAGCAGTTCCCCGGGGGGGGGAAGCTACGAGCAGTACTTC. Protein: CASSSPGGGSYEQYF.

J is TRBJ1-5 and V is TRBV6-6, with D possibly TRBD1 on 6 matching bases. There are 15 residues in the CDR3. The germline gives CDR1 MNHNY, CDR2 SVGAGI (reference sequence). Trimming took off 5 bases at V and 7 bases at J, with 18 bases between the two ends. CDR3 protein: CASSPPGAQEQPQHF. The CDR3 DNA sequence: TGTGCCAGCAGTCCCCCAGGGGCGCAAGAGCAGCCCCAGCATTTT.

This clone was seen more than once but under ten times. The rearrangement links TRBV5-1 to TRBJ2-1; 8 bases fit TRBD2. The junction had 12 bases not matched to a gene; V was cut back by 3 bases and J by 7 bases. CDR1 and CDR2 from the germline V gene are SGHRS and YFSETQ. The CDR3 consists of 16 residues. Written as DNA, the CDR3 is TGCGCCAGCAGCTCCGGGGGAGCGGGAGTGGGAAATGAGCAGTTCTTC. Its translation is CASSSGGAGVGNEQFF.

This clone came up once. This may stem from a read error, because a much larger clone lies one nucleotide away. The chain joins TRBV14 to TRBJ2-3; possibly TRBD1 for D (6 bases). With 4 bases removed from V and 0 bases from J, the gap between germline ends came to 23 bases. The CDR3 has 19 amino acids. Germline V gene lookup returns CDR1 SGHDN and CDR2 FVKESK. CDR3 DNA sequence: TGTGCCAGCAGCCGGGGCAGGGGCCGCCGTATCGCTAGCACAGATACGCAGTATTTT. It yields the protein CASSRGRGRRIASTDTQYF.

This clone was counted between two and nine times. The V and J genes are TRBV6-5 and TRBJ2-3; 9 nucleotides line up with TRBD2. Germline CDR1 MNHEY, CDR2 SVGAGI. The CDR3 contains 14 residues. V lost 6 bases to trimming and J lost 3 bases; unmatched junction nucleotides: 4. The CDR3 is CASSLSGRTDTQYF. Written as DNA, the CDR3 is TGTGCCAGCAGCCTTAGCGGGAGAACAGATACGCAGTATTTT.

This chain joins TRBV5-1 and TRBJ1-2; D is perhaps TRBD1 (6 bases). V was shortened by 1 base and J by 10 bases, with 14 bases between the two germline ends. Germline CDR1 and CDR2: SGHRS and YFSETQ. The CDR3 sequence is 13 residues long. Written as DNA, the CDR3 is TGCGCCAGCAGCTTGAGAACGGACAGCCACTACACCTTC. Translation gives CASSLRTDSHYTF.

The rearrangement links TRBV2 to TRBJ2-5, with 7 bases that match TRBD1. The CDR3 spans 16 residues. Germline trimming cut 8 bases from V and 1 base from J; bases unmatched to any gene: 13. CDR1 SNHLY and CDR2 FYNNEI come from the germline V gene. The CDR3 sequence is CASSNFGGQLQETQYF. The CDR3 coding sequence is TGTGCCAGCTCTAATTTTGGGGGACAGCTCCAAGAGACCCAGTACTTC. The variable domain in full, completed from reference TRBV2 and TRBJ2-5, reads EPEVTQTPSHQVTQMGQEVILRCVPISNHLYFYWYRQILGQKVEFLVSFYNNEISEKSEIFDDQFSVERPDGSNFTLKIRSTKLEDSAMYFCASSNFGGQLQETQYFGPGTRLLVL.

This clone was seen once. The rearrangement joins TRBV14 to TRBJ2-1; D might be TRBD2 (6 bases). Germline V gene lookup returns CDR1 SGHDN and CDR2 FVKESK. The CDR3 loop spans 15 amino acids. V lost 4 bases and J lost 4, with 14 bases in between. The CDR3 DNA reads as TGTGCCAGCAGCCCGGCCAGCGGACTATACAATGAGCAGTTCTTC. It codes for CASSPASGLYNEQFF.

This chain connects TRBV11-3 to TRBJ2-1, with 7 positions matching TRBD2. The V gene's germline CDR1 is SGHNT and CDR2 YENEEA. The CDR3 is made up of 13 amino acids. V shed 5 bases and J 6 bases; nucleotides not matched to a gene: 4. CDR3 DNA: TGTGCCAGCAGCGTTGGACTAGTCAATGAGCAGTTCTTC. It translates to CASSVGLVNEQFF.

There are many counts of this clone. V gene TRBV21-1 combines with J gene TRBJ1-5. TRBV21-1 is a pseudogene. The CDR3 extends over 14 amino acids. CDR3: CASSTPQGGQPQHF. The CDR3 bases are TGTGCCAGCAGCACCCCCCAGGGAGGTCAGCCCCAGCATTTT.

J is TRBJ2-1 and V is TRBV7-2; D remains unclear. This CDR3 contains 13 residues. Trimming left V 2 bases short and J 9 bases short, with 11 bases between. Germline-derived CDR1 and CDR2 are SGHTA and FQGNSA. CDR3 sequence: CASSLFSRVEQFF. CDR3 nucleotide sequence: TGTGCCAGCAGCTTATTTAGTAGGGTTGAGCAGTTCTTC.

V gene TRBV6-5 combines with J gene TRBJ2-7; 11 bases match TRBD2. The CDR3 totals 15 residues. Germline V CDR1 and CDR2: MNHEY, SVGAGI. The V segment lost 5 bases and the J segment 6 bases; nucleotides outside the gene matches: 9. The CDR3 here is CASSNRLAGTPEQYF. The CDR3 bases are TGTGCCAGCAGTAACAGACTAGCGGGGACCCCCGAGCAGTACTTC.

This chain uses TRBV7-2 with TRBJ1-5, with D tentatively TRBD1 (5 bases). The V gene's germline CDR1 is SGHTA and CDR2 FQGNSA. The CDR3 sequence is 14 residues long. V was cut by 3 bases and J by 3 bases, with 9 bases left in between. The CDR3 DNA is TGTGCCAGCAGCTTTCAGGGTCCCAATCAGCCCCAGCATTTT. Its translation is CASSFQGPNQPQHF.

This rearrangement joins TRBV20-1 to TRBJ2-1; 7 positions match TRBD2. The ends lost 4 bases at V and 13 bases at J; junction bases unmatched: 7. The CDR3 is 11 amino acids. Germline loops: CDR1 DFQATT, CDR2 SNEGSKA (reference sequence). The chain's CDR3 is CSATTGTTQFF. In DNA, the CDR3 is TGCAGTGCTACCACCGGGACTACCCAGTTCTTC.

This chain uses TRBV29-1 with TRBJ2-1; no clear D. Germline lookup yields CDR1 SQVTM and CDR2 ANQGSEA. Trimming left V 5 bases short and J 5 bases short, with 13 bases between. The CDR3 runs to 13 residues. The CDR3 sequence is CSVRPSRDNEQFF. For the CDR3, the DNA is TGCAGCGTTCGGCCCTCACGGGACAATGAGCAGTTCTTC.

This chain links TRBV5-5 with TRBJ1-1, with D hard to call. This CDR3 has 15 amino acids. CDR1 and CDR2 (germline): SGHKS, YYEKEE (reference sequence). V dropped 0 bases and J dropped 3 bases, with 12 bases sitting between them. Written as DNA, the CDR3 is TGTGCCAGCAGCTTGGTGGGTCCCGGGGACACTGAAGCTTTCTTT. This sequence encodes CASSLVGPGDTEAFF.

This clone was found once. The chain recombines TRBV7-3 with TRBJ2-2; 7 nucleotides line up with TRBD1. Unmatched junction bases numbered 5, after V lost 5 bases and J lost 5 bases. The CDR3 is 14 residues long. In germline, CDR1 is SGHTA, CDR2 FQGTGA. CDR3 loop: CASSAGTATGELFF. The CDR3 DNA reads TGTGCCAGCAGCGCCGGGACAGCTACCGGGGAGCTGTTTTTT.